This T cell receptor beta chain was profiled in a study of cytomegalovirus exposure and HLA in healthy donors. Study observations and caveats: Cytomegalovirus association was assigned to about 180 TCR beta chains. Rare sequences made up most TCRs, while some public TCRs were found in many donors.

Some clones are missing from TCRdb's copy, which holds only in-frame ones; the method was immunoSEQ multiplex PCR. The sample carries 180,000 or so clones, roughly 86% recorded once. The CDR3 is 16 amino acids. Germline CDR1 is LNHDA and CDR2 is SQIVND (reference sequence). With 4 bases removed from V and 2 bases from J, the gap between germline ends came to 18 bases. Comment on this clone: Its antigen is as yet unknown.

The source is a man younger than 45 in good health and CMV-seropositive. V is TRBV19 and J is TRBJ2-7; D tentatively fits TRBD1 or TRBD2 (5 bases each). Input material: PBMCs. The CDR3 DNA follows: TGTGCCAGTAGTAGATGGGACCCTTCCGCCCCCTACGAGCAGTACTTC. Protein sequence: CASSRWDPSAPYEQYF.